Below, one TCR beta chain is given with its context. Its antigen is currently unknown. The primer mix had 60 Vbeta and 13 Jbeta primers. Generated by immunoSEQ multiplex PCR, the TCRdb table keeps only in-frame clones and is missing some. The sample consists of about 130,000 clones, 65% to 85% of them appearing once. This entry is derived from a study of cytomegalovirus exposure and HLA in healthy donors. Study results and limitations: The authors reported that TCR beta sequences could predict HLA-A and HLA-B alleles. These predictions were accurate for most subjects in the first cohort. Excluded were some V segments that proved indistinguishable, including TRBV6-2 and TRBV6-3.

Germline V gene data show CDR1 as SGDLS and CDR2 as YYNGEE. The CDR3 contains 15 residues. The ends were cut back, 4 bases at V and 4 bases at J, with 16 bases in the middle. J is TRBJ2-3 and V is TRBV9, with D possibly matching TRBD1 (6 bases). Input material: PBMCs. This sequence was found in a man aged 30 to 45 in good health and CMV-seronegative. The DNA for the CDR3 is TGTGCCAGCAGCCCCGGGACAAGATGGCCAGATACGCAGTATTTT. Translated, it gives CASSPGTRWPDTQYF.